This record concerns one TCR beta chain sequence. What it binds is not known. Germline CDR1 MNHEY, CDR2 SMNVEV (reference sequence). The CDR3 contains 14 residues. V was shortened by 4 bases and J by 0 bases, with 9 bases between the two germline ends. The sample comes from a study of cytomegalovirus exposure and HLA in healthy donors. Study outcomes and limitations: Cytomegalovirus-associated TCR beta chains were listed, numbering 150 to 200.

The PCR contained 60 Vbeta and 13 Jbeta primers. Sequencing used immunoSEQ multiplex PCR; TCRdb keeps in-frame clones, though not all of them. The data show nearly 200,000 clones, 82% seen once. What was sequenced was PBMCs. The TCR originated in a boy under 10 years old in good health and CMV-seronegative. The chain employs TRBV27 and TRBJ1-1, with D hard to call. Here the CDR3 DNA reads TGTGCCAGCAGTTACTCTCACCTGAACACTGAAGCTTTCTTT. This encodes CASSYSHLNTEAFF.